A single sample gave rise to the 12 T cell receptor beta chains below, sequenced in a study of CD8+CD57+ T cells in acquired aplastic anemia. The patients chosen for sequencing had shown expansion of CD8+CD57+ cells (detected by flow cytometry). The use of genomic DNA as template underpinned the TCR beta VDJ and CDR3 profiling. TCRdb reprocessed the reads via MiXCR and lists one record per CDR3 protein. The table has under 200,000 distinct CDR3 sequences, approximately 52% seen once. Sequences were obtained from sorted CD4+, CD8+, or CD8+CD57+ T cells (not recorded which) from PBMCs. These receptors came from a human donor with aplastic anemia.

This clonotype was detected a few times. The V and J genes are TRBV20-1 and TRBJ2-3, with TRBD1 matching 7 bases. The germline CDR1 and CDR2 sequences are DFQATT and SNEGSKA (reference sequence). V was pared by 5 bases and J by 6 bases, with 5 bases of the junction left unmatched. The CDR3 sequence is 12 residues long. CDR3 in amino acids: CSAATGEDTQYF. As DNA, the CDR3 is TGCAGTGCTGCTACAGGGGAGGATACGCAGTATTTT.

This sequence joins TRBV7-2 and TRBJ2-7; 7 positions match TRBD1. The CDR3 extends over 15 amino acids. Germline V gene data show CDR1 as SGHTA and CDR2 as FQGNSA. Trimming cost V 5 bases and J 6 bases; bases outside gene matches: 13. The CDR3 DNA reads as TGTGCCAGCAGCGTTGTCGACAGGGCCGCATTCGAGCAGTACTTC. It yields the protein CASSVVDRAAFEQYF.

The chain recombines TRBV19 with TRBJ1-3; D gene ambiguous. The CDR3 has 14 residues. Germline assignment: CDR1 LNHDA and CDR2 SQIVND (reference sequence). Trimming left V 6 bases short and J 0 bases short, with 9 bases between. The CDR3 DNA is TGTGCCAGTAGAGGGAGCCCCTCTGGAAACACCATATATTTT. Protein product: CASRGSPSGNTIYF.

The DNA for the CDR3 is TGTGCCAGCAGTGAATGGACAGGGGAAACTGAAGCTTTCTTT. Its translation is CASSEWTGETEAFF. J is TRBJ1-1 and V is TRBV25-1; 9 bases align to TRBD1. Germline V CDR1 and CDR2: MGHDK, SYGVNS. The V segment lost 1 base and the J segment 5 bases; nucleotides outside the gene matches: 2. The CDR3 has 14 residues.

At least ten counts were recorded for this clonotype. The chain uses TRBV4-3 and TRBJ1-1, with D unresolved. The V end was cut by 0 bases, the J end by 11 bases, with 13 bases between. CDR3 size: 13 residues. The germline V gene encodes CDR1 LGHNA and CDR2 YSLEER. As DNA, the CDR3 is TGCGCCAGCAGCCAAGATAGTCGGGGAGGCGCTTTCTTT. Protein: CASSQDSRGGAFF.

This rearrangement joins TRBV20-1 to TRBJ2-7; D not resolved. The germline CDR1 and CDR2 sequences are DFQATT and SNEGSKA (reference sequence). This CDR3 region has 14 residues. Trimming pared 6 bases from V and 0 bases from J, leaving 15 bases between. CDR3 protein: CSANPLGSSYEQYF. The DNA for the CDR3 is TGCAGTGCCAACCCATTAGGTAGCTCCTACGAGCAGTACTTC.

This sequence joins TRBV24-1 and TRBJ1-2; TRBD1 might be the D (6 bases). Per germline, CDR1 KGHDR and CDR2 SFDVKD. The CDR3 is 13 amino acids. Trimming pared 9 bases from V and 4 bases from J, leaving 14 bases between. The CDR3 here is CATQQGAPYGYTF. CDR3 DNA: TGTGCCACCCAACAGGGAGCTCCCTATGGCTACACCTTC.

This clonotype was seen ten or more times. V is TRBV10-3 and J is TRBJ2-1; 9 bases line up with TRBD2. CDR3 length equals 18 residues. The J segment lost 0 bases and the V segment lost 4 bases, leaving 10 bases of the junction unmatched. Looked up from germline, CDR1 is ENHRY and CDR2 is SYGVKD. The CDR3 DNA sequence: TGTGCCATCAGTGCCCCTGGTAGCGGGGGCCACTCCTACAATGAGCAGTTCTTC. Translated, it gives CAISAPGSGGHSYNEQFF.

This clonotype was detected only a few times. The chain joins TRBV20-1 to TRBJ1-2; D remains ambiguous. Germline loops: CDR1 DFQATT, CDR2 SNEGSKA (reference sequence). The CDR3 sequence is 12 residues long. Trimming stripped 4 bases from V and 6 bases from J, with 12 bases between. Here the CDR3 reads CSAIRGLDGYTF. The CDR3 nucleotides read TGCAGTGCTATCCGTGGTTTAGATGGCTACACCTTC.

This chain uses TRBV2 with TRBJ1-4, with TRBD1 matching over 9 bases. The CDR3 length is 15 residues. Germline CDR1 is SNHLY and CDR2 is FYNNEI. The junction had 9 bases not matched to a gene; V was cut back by 6 bases and J by 7 bases. This CDR3 is CASRGQGHGSEKLFF. The CDR3 DNA follows: TGTGCCAGCAGAGGACAGGGGCATGGGTCTGAAAAACTGTTTTTT.

The chain recombines TRBV13 with TRBJ1-2; no clear D. The germline V gene encodes CDR1 PRHDT and CDR2 FYEKMQ (reference sequence). The V end was cut by 5 bases, the J end by 5 bases, with 12 bases between. CDR3 size: 13 residues. In DNA form, the CDR3 reads TGTGCCAGCAGCCTCCTGGACGAATATGGCTACACCTTC. It encodes CASSLLDEYGYTF. Complete variable domain (other parts from reference TRBV13 and TRBJ1-2): AAGVIQSPRHLIKEKRETATLKCYPIPRHDTVYWYQQGPGQDPQFLISFYEKMQSDKGSIPDRFSAQQFSDYHSELNMSSLELGDSALYFCASSLLDEYGYTFGSGTRLTVV.

V is TRBV4-1 and J is TRBJ2-7; D is uncertain. Germline lookup yields CDR1 MGHRA and CDR2 YSYEKL. The CDR3 loop spans 14 amino acids. V lost 4 bases to trimming and J lost 0 bases, with 10 bases between them. As DNA, the CDR3 is TGCGCCAGCAGCCTACACCCTTTCTCCTACGAGCAGTACTTC. Encoded protein: CASSLHPFSYEQYF.